This T cell receptor beta chain originates from a study of T cell changes during pregnancy in multiple sclerosis (dated by TCRdb to the late 2010s). Regarding the research as a whole: In women with multiple sclerosis, the researchers looked at how the T cell repertoire shifted as pregnancy progressed.

Notes on this clone: The clone's antigen remains unknown. The record has no base qualities; no much larger clone is one base away.

Library prep was done by the immunoSEQ multiplex PCR assay. Not all clones reach the TCRdb copy of this immuneACCESS table, which keeps in-frame sequences only. Checked studies attribute under half of the gap to unresolved V genes and leave the rest unexplained. Across this sample there are tens of thousands of clones, with 80% to 95% seen only once. The ten largest account for 2.8% of the sample. The CDR3 goes from the cysteine to the phenylalanine over 13 residues. The kept DNA is CDR3 alone, 39 bases in frame from the first base. CDR1 and CDR2 were assigned from the germline V gene as SQVTM and ANQGSEA. Trimming at the junction amounts to 3 bases on V and 3 bases on J, and the germline ends lie 8 bases apart.

Sequences were derived from peripheral blood, sampled in the third trimester of pregnancy. This clonotype was sampled from a female donor in good health, enrolled as a control in a pregnancy study. The chain is made from TRBV29-1 and TRBJ2-2, and TRBD1 may be the D gene, going by 6 matching bases. In nucleotides, the sequence is TGCAGCGTTGACAGGGGCCACACCGGGGAGCTGTTTTTT. It translates to CSVDRGHTGELFF.